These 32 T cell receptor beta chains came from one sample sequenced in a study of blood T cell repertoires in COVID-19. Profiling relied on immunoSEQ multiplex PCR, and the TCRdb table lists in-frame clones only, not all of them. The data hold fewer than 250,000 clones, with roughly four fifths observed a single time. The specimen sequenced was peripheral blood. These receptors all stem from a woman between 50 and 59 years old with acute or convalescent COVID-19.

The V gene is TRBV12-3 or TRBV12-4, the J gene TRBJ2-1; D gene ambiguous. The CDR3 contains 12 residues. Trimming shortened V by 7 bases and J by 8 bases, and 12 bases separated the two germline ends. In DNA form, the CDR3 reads TGTGCCAGCACCTCGGTAGGAGATGAGCAGTTCTTC. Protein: CASTSVGDEQFF.

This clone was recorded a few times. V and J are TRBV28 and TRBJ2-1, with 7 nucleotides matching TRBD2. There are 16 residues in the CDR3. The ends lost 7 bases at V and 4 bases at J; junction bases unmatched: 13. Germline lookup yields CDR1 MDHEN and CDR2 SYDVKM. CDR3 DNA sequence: TGTGCCAGCACCCGATCGGGGGGAGGGATTTACAATGAGCAGTTCTTC. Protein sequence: CASTRSGGGIYNEQFF.

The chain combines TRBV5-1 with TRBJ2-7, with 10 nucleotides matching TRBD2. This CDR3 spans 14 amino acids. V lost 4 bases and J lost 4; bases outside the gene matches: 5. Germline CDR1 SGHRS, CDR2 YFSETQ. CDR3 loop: CASSVSGGEYEQYF. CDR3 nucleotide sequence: TGCGCCAGCAGCGTGAGCGGGGGGGAATACGAGCAGTACTTC.

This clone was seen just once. CDR3 residues: CASSYLTGGRTDTQYF. DNA of the CDR3: TGTGCCAGCAGCTACCTGACAGGGGGCCGCACAGATACGCAGTATTTT. The chain combines TRBV5-6 with TRBJ2-3, with 10 bases identical to TRBD1. The V segment lost 3 bases and the J segment 1 base; nucleotides outside the gene matches: 5. The V gene's germline CDR1 is SGHDT and CDR2 YYEEEE. CDR3 length equals 16 residues.

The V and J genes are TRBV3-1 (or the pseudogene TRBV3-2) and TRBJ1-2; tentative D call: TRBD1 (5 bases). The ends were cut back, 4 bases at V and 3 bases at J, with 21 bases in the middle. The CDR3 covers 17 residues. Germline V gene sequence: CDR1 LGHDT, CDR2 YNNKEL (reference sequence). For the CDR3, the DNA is TGTGCCAGCAGCCTCAAAGGGGCAGGCCGCGGGGACTATGGCTACACCTTC. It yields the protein CASSLKGAGRGDYGYTF.

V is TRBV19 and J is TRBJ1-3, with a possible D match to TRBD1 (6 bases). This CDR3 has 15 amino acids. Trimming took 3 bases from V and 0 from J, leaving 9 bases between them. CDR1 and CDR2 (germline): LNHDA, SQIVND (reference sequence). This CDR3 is CASSIDRISGNTIYF. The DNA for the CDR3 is TGTGCCAGTAGTATTGACAGGATCTCTGGAAACACCATATATTTT. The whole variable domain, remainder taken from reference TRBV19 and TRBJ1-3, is DGGITQSPKYLFRKEGQNVTLSCEQNLNHDAMYWYRQDPGQGLRLIYYSQIVNDFQKGDIAEGYSVSREKKESFPLTVTSAQKNPTAFYLCASSIDRISGNTIYFGEGSWLTVV.

This CDR3 reads CASNPGHLGYSNQPQHF. The DNA of the CDR3 is TGTGCCAGCAATCCGGGACACCTAGGATATAGCAATCAGCCCCAGCATTTT. The chain employs TRBV28 and TRBJ1-5; TRBD1 is a possible D gene (6 bases). The CDR3 covers 17 residues. Trimming removed 7 bases from V and 0 bases from J, with 19 bases in between. Germline CDR1 reads MDHEN; CDR2 reads SYDVKM.

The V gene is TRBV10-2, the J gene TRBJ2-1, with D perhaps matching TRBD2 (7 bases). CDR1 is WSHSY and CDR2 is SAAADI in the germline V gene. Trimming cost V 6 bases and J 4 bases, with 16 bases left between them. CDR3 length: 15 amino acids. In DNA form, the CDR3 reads TGCGCCAGCAGCGAAACCAGCGGGACATACAATGAGCAGTTCTTC. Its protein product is CASSETSGTYNEQFF.

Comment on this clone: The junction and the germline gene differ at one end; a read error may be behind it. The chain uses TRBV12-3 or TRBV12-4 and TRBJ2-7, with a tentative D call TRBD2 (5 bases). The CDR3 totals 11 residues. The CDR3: CASSNRGGLSF. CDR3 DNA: TGTGCCAGCAGTAACCGGGGTGGGCTATCCTTC.

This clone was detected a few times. CDR3 bases: TGTGCCAGCAGCTTAGCGACAGCCTACAATGAGCAGTTCTTC. Translation: CASSLATAYNEQFF. The chain is built from TRBV7-3 and TRBJ2-1; a weak D match, TRBD1 (5 bases). The CDR3 extends over 14 amino acids. Trimming shortened V by 2 bases and J by 2 bases, and 7 bases separated the two germline ends. Germline V CDR1 and CDR2: SGHTA, FQGTGA.

This CDR3 is CASSAKDRPYGYTF. The CDR3 nucleotides are TGTGCCAGCAGTGCAAAGGACAGACCCTATGGCTACACCTTC. The chain links TRBV28 to TRBJ1-2, with a possible D match to TRBD1 (6 bases). There are 14 residues in the CDR3. The germline V gene has CDR1 MDHEN and CDR2 SYDVKM. The V end lost 5 bases, the J end lost 4 bases, and 14 bases lay between the germline ends.

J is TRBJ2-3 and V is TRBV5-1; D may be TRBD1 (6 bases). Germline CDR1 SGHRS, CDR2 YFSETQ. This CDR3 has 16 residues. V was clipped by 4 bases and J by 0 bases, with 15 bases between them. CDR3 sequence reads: CASSLQGQTSTDTQYF. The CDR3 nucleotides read TGCGCCAGCAGCCTCCAAGGACAGACGAGCACAGATACGCAGTATTTT.

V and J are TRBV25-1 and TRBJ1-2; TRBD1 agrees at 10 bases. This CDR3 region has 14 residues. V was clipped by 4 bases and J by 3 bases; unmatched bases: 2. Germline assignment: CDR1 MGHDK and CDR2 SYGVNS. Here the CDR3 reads CASSAGQGDYGYTF. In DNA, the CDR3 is TGTGCCAGCAGTGCAGGACAGGGGGACTATGGCTACACCTTC.

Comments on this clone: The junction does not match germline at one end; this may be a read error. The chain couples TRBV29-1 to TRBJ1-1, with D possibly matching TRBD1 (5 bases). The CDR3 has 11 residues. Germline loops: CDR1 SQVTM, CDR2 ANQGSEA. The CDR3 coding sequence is TGCAGCGTGGAAGGGCAGGGCTACGCTTTCTTT. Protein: CSVEGQGYAFF.

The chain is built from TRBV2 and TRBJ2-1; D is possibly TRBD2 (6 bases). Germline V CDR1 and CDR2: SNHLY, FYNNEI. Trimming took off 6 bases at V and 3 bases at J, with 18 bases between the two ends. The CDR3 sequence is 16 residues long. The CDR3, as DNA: TGTGCCAGCAGGCCGATGCCTGGGGGAGGCTACAATGAGCAGTTCTTC. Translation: CASRPMPGGGYNEQFF.

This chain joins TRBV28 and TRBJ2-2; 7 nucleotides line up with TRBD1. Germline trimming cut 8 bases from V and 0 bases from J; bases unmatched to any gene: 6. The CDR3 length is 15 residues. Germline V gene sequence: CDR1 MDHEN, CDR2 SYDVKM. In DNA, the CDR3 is TGTGCCAGCCACCGACAGGGAACGAACACCGGGGAGCTGTTTTTT. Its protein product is CASHRQGTNTGELFF.

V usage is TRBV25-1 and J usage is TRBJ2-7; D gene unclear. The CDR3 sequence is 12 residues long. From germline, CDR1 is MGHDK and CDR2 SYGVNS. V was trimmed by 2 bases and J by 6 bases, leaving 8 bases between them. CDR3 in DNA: TGTGCCAGCAGTGAAGTTGGAGTCGAGCAGTACTTC. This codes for CASSEVGVEQYF.

CDR3 amino acids: CASNFLRSNYGYTF. CDR3 DNA: TGTGCCAGCAATTTTCTGAGGTCTAACTATGGCTACACCTTC. V is TRBV5-5 and J is TRBJ1-2; the D is unclear. Looked up from germline, CDR1 is SGHKS and CDR2 is YYEKEE (reference sequence). The ends were cut back, 6 bases at V and 0 bases at J, with 12 bases in the middle. The CDR3 is 14 residues long.

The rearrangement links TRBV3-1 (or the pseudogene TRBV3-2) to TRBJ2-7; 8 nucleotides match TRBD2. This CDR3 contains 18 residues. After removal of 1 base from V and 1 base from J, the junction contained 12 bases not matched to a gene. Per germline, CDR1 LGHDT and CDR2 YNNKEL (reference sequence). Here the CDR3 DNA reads TGTGCCAGCAGCCAAGTCCCGGGGGGGGCGGCGGGGTCCTACGAGCAGTACTTC. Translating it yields CASSQVPGGAAGSYEQYF.

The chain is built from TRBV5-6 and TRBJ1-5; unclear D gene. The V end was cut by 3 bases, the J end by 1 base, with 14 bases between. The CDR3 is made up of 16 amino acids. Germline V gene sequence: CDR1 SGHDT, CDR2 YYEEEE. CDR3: CASSSLSRSSNQPQHF. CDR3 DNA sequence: TGTGCCAGCAGCTCCCTCTCGAGAAGCAGCAATCAGCCCCAGCATTTT.

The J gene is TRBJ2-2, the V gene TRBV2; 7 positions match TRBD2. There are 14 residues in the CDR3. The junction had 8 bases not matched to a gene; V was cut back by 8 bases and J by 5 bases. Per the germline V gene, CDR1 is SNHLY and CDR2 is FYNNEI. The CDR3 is CASHLTSHTGELFF. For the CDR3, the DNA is TGTGCCAGCCACCTGACTAGCCATACCGGGGAGCTGTTTTTT.

CDR3 nucleotides: TGTGCCAGCAGCTTGGCGGGAGGAGGCACAGATACGCAGTATTTT. It encodes CASSLAGGGTDTQYF. The chain joins TRBV5-5 to TRBJ2-3; 7 bases align to TRBD2. Germline loops: CDR1 SGHKS, CDR2 YYEKEE (reference sequence). CDR3 length equals 15 residues. V lost 0 bases, J lost 1 base, and 2 bases stayed unmatched.

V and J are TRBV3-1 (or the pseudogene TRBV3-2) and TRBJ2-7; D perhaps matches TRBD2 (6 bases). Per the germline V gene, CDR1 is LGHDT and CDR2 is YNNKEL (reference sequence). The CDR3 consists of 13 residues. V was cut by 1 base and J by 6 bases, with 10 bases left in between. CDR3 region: CASSQGTGGEQYF. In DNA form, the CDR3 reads TGTGCCAGCAGCCAAGGCACCGGGGGCGAGCAGTACTTC.

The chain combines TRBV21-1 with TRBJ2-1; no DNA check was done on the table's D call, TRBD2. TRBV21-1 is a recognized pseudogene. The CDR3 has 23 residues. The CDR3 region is CASSKDPRLWTSGSPSSYNEQFF. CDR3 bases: TGTGCCAGCAGCAAAGATCCAAGGTTATGGACTAGCGGGAGCCCCTCCTCCTACAATGAGCAGTTCTTC.

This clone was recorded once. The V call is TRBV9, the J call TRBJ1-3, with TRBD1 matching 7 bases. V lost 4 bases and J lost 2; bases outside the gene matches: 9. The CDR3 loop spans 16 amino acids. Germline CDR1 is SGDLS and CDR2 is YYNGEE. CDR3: CASSPPNRGAGNTIYF. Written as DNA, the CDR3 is TGTGCCAGCAGCCCTCCGAACAGGGGCGCTGGAAACACCATATATTTT.

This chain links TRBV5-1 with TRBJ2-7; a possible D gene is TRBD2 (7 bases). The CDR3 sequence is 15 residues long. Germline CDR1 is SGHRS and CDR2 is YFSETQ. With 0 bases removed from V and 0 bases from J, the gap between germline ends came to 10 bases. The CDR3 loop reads CASSLVAGASYEQYF. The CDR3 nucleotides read TGCGCCAGCAGCTTGGTGGCGGGGGCCTCCTACGAGCAGTACTTC.

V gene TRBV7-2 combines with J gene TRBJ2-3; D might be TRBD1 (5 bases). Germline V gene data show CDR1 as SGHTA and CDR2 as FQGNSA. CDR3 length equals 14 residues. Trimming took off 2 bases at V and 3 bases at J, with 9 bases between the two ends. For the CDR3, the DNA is TGTGCCAGCAGCTTACCAGGGTCTACAGATACGCAGTATTTT. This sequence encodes CASSLPGSTDTQYF.

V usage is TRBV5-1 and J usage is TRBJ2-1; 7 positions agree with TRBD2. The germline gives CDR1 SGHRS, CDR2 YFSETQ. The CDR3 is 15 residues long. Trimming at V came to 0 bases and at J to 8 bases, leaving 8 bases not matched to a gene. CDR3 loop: CASSLEVAGVDEQFF. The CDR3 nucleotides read TGCGCCAGCAGCTTGGAGGTTGCGGGAGTGGATGAGCAGTTCTTC.

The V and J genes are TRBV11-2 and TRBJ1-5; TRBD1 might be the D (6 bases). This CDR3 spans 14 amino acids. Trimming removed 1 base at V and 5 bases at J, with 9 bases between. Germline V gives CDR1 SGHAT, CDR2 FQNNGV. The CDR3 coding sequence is TGTGCCAGCAGCTTAGTAGGGGGGGATCAGCCCCAGCATTTT. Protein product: CASSLVGGDQPQHF.

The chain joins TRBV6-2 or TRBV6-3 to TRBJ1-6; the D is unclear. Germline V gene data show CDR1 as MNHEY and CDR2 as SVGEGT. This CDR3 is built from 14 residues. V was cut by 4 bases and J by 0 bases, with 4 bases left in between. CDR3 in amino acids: CASSSGSYNSPLHF. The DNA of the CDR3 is TGTGCCAGCAGTTCCGGCTCCTATAATTCACCCCTCCACTTT.

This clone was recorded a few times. CDR3 coding DNA: TGCGCCAGCAGCCAAAGCATCGTTCCGAACACTGAAGCTTTCTTT. Translating gives CASSQSIVPNTEAFF. This chain connects TRBV4-3 to TRBJ1-1; D is unclear. The length of the CDR3 is 15 residues. Trimming cost V 2 bases and J 1 base, with 11 bases left between them. Germline V gene data show CDR1 as LGHNA and CDR2 as YSLEER.

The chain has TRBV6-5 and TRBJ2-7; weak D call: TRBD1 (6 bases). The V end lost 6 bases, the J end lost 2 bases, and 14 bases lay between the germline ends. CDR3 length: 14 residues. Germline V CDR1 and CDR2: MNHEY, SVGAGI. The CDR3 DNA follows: TGTGCCAGCAGAGGAGCAGGGGATACCTACGAGCAGTACTTC. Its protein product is CASRGAGDTYEQYF.